These 21 T cell receptor beta chains share one sample of origin, sequenced in a study of identical twins. From the 5' RACE reads, TCRdb called clonotypes with MiXCR, one entry per CDR3 protein. The sample lists 350,000 to 600,000 distinct CDR3 sequences, 12% to 15% occurring once. The sample was also linked to a second study, of yellow fever vaccine responses in identical twins.

Sequenced: CD4+ T cells sorted from blood. These receptors were collected from a young woman in good health.

The J gene is TRBJ2-1, the V gene TRBV15, with D possibly being TRBD2 (5 bases). The length of the CDR3 is 15 residues. CDR1 is LNHNV and CDR2 is YYDKDF in the germline V gene (reference sequence). Trimming took 1 base from V and 0 from J, leaving 7 bases between them. CDR3 region: CATSRAAASYNEQFF. CDR3 bases: TGTGCCACCAGCAGAGCAGCGGCCTCCTACAATGAGCAGTTCTTC.

This chain connects TRBV7-2 to TRBJ2-7; 9 bases match TRBD1. V was clipped by 0 bases and J by 3 bases; unmatched bases: 9. The CDR3 runs 17 residues. CDR1 is SGHTA, CDR2 FQGNSA, per germline. In DNA form, the CDR3 reads TGTGCCAGCAGCTTAGCGCAACAGGGGGCAGCCTTCTACGAGCAGTACTTC. Its protein is CASSLAQQGAAFYEQYF.

This chain links TRBV15 with TRBJ2-2; unclear D gene. CDR1 and CDR2 from the germline V gene are LNHNV and YYDKDF (reference sequence). The CDR3 consists of 14 residues. Trimming removed 4 bases at V and 4 bases at J, with 10 bases between. The CDR3 DNA reads as TGTGCCACCAGCACGACTCGCCCCACCGGGGAGCTGTTTTTT. Its translation is CATSTTRPTGELFF.

The table lists this clonotype with many counts. V gene TRBV2 combines with J gene TRBJ1-1; 7 nucleotides match TRBD1. Germline values: CDR1 SNHLY, CDR2 FYNNEI. V trimming: 2 bases; J trimming: 3 bases; junction bases outside the gene matches: 6. This CDR3 has 15 residues. The CDR3 spells CASSEMTGYYTEAFF. In DNA, the CDR3 is TGTGCCAGCAGTGAAATGACAGGGTATTACACTGAAGCTTTCTTT.

This clonotype was observed a few times. The chain couples TRBV10-3 to TRBJ2-5; D is unresolved. The V gene lost 5 bases and the J gene lost 2 bases, with 12 bases spanning the gap. Per the germline V gene, CDR1 is ENHRY and CDR2 is SYGVKD. The CDR3 covers 14 residues. The CDR3 DNA sequence: TGTGCCATCAGTACCTTCGCGGCGCAAGAGACCCAGTACTTC. Protein product: CAISTFAAQETQYF.

The chain has TRBV19 and TRBJ2-7, with 8 bases matching TRBD2. CDR1 LNHDA and CDR2 SQIVND come from the germline V gene (reference sequence). The trim removed 5 bases at V and 5 bases at J, leaving 8 bases unmatched. The CDR3 loop spans 14 amino acids. The CDR3 here is CASSFSAGVDEQYF. The CDR3 DNA is TGTGCCAGTAGTTTTTCAGCGGGAGTAGACGAGCAGTACTTC.

This chain links TRBV6-2 or TRBV6-3 with TRBJ2-3; the match to TRBD2 covers 8 bases. The CDR3 is 15 amino acids. Looked up from germline, CDR1 is MNHEY and CDR2 is SVGEGT. V lost 4 bases, J lost 4 bases, and 7 bases stayed unmatched. CDR3 DNA: TGTGCCAGCAGTTTCTTCAGCGGGAGTCCAGATACGCAGTATTTT. Translation: CASSFFSGSPDTQYF.

This clonotype was counted only a few times. The CDR3 region has the DNA TGCGCCAGCAGCCCCCAGGGGTTTAGGGATACGCAGTATTTT. It encodes CASSPQGFRDTQYF. The chain is built from TRBV5-1 and TRBJ2-3; a weak D match, TRBD1 (6 bases). Trimming cost V 4 bases and J 6 bases, with 15 bases left between them. The CDR3 totals 14 residues. Germline V lookup: CDR1 SGHRS, CDR2 YFSETQ.

This chain connects TRBV20-1 to TRBJ2-3; perhaps TRBD2 as D (6 bases). V gave up 5 bases and J gave up 3 bases, with 18 bases separating them. This CDR3 is 15 amino acids long. CDR1 and CDR2 (germline): DFQATT, SNEGSKA (reference sequence). CDR3 nucleotides: TGCAGTGCTTCTCGAGCGGGTAGGGAGACAGATACGCAGTATTTT. Encoded protein: CSASRAGRETDTQYF.

This clonotype came up a few times. The chain combines TRBV16 with TRBJ2-4, with D perhaps matching TRBD1 or TRBD2 (6 bases each). The germline V gene has CDR1 KGHSY and CDR2 FQNENV. The CDR3 has 15 amino acids. Deletions cut 0 bases from V and 12 bases from J, with 18 bases between. For the CDR3, the DNA is TGTGCCAGCAGCCAATCTCCGGGAGTTAGGGGGAATCAGTACTTC. This sequence encodes CASSQSPGVRGNQYF.

A few counts support this clonotype. The chain links TRBV10-3 to TRBJ2-3, with 7 bases aligning to TRBD2. The CDR3 is 14 residues long. The junction had 7 bases not matched to a gene; V was cut back by 8 bases and J by 2 bases. Germline loops: CDR1 ENHRY, CDR2 SYGVKD. The CDR3 protein is CAIGGAGYTDTQYF. The CDR3 DNA sequence: TGTGCCATCGGGGGAGCGGGATACACAGATACGCAGTATTTT.

On this clonotype: It may be a read error: a sequence one base away is much more abundant. The CDR3 carries no conserved terminal phenylalanine or tryptophan, so it likely arises from a read error. V usage is TRBV12-3 or TRBV12-4 and J usage is TRBJ2-7; no firm D call. The CDR3 is made up of 13 amino acids. Trimming cost V 2 bases and J 0 bases, with 5 bases left between them. The DNA for the CDR3 is TGTGCCAGCAGTTTACAAAGCTCCTACGAGCAGTACCTC. Encoded protein: CASSLQSSYEQYL.

This clonotype was counted only a few times. This rearrangement joins TRBV6-2 or TRBV6-3 to TRBJ2-3, with D unresolved. V lost 6 bases to trimming and J lost 4 bases, with 11 bases between them. Germline CDR1 reads MNHEY; CDR2 reads SVGEGT. The CDR3 loop spans 13 amino acids. The CDR3 is CASRILPADTQYF. The DNA of the CDR3 is TGTGCCAGCAGGATCTTACCCGCAGATACGCAGTATTTT.

The rearrangement uses TRBV7-9 and TRBJ2-7; 7 bases are a match to TRBD2. Trimming cost V 6 bases and J 5 bases; bases outside gene matches: 16. CDR1 and CDR2 (germline): SEHNR, FQNEAQ (reference sequence). The CDR3 is made up of 16 amino acids. CDR3 residues: CASSPTRTRSGHEQYF. DNA for the CDR3: TGTGCCAGCAGTCCGACTCGGACTAGATCCGGGCACGAGCAGTACTTC.

This clonotype has more than one count but fewer than ten. The rearrangement uses TRBV9 and TRBJ2-2; D remains ambiguous. V lost 1 base and J lost 6, with 13 bases in between. The germline V gene encodes CDR1 SGDLS and CDR2 YYNGEE. CDR3 length: 15 amino acids. CDR3 nucleotide sequence: TGTGCCAGCAGCGTAACAATTCAAGGTCCCGGGGAGCTGTTTTTT. Amino acids: CASSVTIQGPGELFF.

This clonotype has more than one count but fewer than ten. The chain couples TRBV7-8 to TRBJ2-7; 8 bases are a match to TRBD1. The length of the CDR3 is 15 residues. Per germline, CDR1 SGHVS and CDR2 FQNEAQ. Germline trimming cut 1 base from V and 3 bases from J; bases unmatched to any gene: 5. CDR3 in amino acids: CASSLGDRTLYEQYF. CDR3 DNA: TGTGCCAGCAGCTTAGGGGACAGGACCCTCTACGAGCAGTACTTC.

V gene TRBV5-1 combines with J gene TRBJ2-7, with D possibly matching TRBD2 (5 bases). The CDR3 length is 14 residues. Per the germline V gene, CDR1 is SGHRS and CDR2 is YFSETQ. Trimming took 0 bases from V and 5 from J, leaving 12 bases between them. CDR3 residues: CASSLVGSEDEQYF. In DNA, the CDR3 is TGCGCCAGCAGCTTGGTCGGTAGCGAGGACGAGCAGTACTTC.

This clonotype was seen a handful of times. The CDR3 DNA is TGCGCCAGCAGCTTAACCAGTAGCAATGAGCAGTTCTTC. Protein sequence: CASSLTSSNEQFF. The chain employs TRBV5-1 and TRBJ2-1; D remains ambiguous. The CDR3 sequence is 13 residues long. V lost 2 bases and J 6 bases, leaving 9 bases between the germline ends. CDR1 SGHRS and CDR2 YFSETQ come from the germline V gene.

This clonotype has only a few counts. V gene TRBV28 combines with J gene TRBJ1-6; 8 bases line up with TRBD1. The CDR3 has 17 amino acids. V dropped 6 bases and J dropped 5; count of bases not matched to a gene: 12. The germline V gene has CDR1 MDHEN and CDR2 SYDVKM. The CDR3 sequence is CASSFRQGSLHNSPLHF. The CDR3 DNA is TGTGCCAGCAGCTTTAGACAGGGGTCTTTACATAATTCACCCCTCCACTTT.

The rearrangement joins TRBV2 to TRBJ1-5; the D is unclear. V was clipped by 4 bases and J by 2 bases, with 9 bases between them. This CDR3 is built from 14 residues. CDR1 is SNHLY, CDR2 FYNNEI, per germline. The CDR3 DNA reads TGTGCCAGCAGTGCGACACCGGGCAATCAGCCCCAGCATTTT. Encoded protein: CASSATPGNQPQHF.

V usage is TRBV6-2 or TRBV6-3 and J usage is TRBJ2-7; the D is unclear. This CDR3 has 12 residues. In germline, CDR1 is MNHEY, CDR2 SVGEGT. Trimming took 7 bases from V and 4 from J, leaving 11 bases between them. The CDR3 DNA reads TGTGCCAGCACTAACGTGGGGTACGAGCAGTACTTC. This encodes CASTNVGYEQYF.